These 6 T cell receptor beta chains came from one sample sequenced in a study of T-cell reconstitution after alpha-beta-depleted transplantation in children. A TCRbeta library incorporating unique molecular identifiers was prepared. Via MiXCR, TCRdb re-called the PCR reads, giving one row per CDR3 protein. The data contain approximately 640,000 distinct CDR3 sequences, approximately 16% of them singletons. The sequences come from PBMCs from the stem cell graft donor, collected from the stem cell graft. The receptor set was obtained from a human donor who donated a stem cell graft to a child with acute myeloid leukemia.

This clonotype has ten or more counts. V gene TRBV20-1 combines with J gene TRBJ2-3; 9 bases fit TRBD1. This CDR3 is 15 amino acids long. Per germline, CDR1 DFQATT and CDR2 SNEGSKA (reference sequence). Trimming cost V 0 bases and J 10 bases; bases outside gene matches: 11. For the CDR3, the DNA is TGCAGTGCTAGAGATAGGGACAGGGAATCGGTGGCGCAGTATTTT. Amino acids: CSARDRDRESVAQYF.

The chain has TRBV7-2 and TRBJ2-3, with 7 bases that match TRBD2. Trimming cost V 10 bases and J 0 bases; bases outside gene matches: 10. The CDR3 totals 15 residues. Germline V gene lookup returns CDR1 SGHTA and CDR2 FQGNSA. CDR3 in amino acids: CATSGRGMSTDTQYF. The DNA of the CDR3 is TGTGCCACCTCGGGGCGGGGGATGAGCACAGATACGCAGTATTTT.

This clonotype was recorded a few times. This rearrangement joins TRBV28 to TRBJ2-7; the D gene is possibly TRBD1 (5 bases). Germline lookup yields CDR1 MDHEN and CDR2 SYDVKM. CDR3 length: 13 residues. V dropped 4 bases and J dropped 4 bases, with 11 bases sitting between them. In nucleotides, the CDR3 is TGTGCCAGCAGTTCAATGGACAAGTACGAGCAGTACGTC. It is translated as CASSSMDKYEQYV.

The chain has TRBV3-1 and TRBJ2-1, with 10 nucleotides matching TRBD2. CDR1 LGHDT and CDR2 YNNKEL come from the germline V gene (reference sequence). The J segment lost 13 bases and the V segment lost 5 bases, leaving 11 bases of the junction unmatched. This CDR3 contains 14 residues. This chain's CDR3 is CASSSLAGGLPQFF. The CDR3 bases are TGTGCCAGCAGCTCTTTAGCGGGGGGCCTCCCCCAGTTCTTC.

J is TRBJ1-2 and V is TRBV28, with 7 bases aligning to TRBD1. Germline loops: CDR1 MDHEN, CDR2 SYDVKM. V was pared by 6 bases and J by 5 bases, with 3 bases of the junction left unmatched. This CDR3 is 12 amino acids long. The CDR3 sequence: CASRLQGYGYTF. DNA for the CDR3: TGTGCCAGCAGACTACAGGGGTATGGCTACACCTTC.

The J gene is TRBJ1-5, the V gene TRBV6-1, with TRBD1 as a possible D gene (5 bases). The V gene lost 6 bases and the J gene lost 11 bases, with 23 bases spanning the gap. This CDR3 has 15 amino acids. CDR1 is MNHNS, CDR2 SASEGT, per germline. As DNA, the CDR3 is TGTGCCAGCAGGCGGTCGGGCGGTGAGATGGGGGCCCAGCATTTT. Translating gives CASRRSGGEMGAQHF.